What follows describes a single T cell receptor beta chain. In this sample, this clonotype turned up a few times. Its antigen is still unknown. The input lacks base qualities; no much larger clone sits a single base away. This sample was included in a study of Graves' ophthalmopathy and Graves' hyperthyroidism (dated by TCRdb to 2016 to 2018). With regard to the full study: Peripheral blood was collected at initial diagnosis, before any treatment. TCR beta repertoire signatures were used to distinguish Graves' ophthalmopathy from Graves' hyperthyroidism and to predict progression to ophthalmopathy. In total, around 140 blood samples were TCR-sequenced: 40 to 45 ophthalmopathy, around 75 hyperthyroidism and some 17 hyperthyroidism-to-ophthalmopathy patients. A discovery set of 95 to 100 patients (under 45 ophthalmopathy, about 59 stable hyperthyroidism) was enrolled to explore V-J signatures distinguishing ophthalmopathy from hyperthyroidism. An independent validation cohort was composed of 18 hyperthyroidism patients and more than 15 patients who later progressed from hyperthyroidism to ophthalmopathy. T-cell repertoires of thyroid tissue and blood were compared in about 6 hyperthyroidism patients. After sampling, hyperthyroidism patients received methimazole starting at 30 mg daily, and ophthalmopathy patients received high-dose intravenous methylprednisolone.

A patient counted as having stable hyperthyroidism if there was no progression to ophthalmopathy within 18 months of follow-up. The hyperthyroidism patients were 18 to 65 years old and newly diagnosed, with a disease duration of less than 2 months. Anyone with other autoimmune diseases, uncontrolled infections, pregnancy or lactation was excluded from the study. Clinical symptoms, serum thyroxine, TRAb, thyroid ultrasound and orbital computed tomography were used for diagnosis. Using Ficoll-Paque density gradient centrifugation, PBMCs were isolated from about 9.2 ml of fresh peripheral blood. Total RNA was extracted using Trizol reagent, and RNA quality was checked on an Agilent 2100 Bioanalyzer. For repertoire sequencing, the TCR beta CDR3 regions were amplified from RNA transcripts. The first round of RT-PCR was done with HTBI primers and the Qiagen OneStep RT-PCR kit, and was followed by a second round of multiplex PCR, then size selection and purification. Sequencing of the libraries was carried out on an Illumina HiSeq2000 in paired-end mode with 100 bp reads. The original methods were these. SOAPnuke was used to process the reads, removing any read that contained adapters or uncalled bases, had a mean Phred below 15, or lacked an exact match to the constant primer or identifier. COPE v1.2.5 was used to merge the high-quality paired reads. Each unique nucleotide sequence was defined as a clonotype, and clonotypes were aligned to IMGT TRB V, D and J references with MiTCR v1.1. Analysis was restricted to V-J combinations with a frequency above 0.0001, which covered 99.2% of repertoires. A TCR clonal expansion and chaos score per V-J combination was defined as the ratio of F50 clonal expansion to chaos observed in the TCRdist matrix. Welch's t-statistics and random forest were used to reduce features to more than ten V-J combinations, which were fed into a naive Bayes classifier. Thyroid-blood repertoire similarity was quantified with the Morisita-Horn index. In-frame beta chains were kept once TCRdb had trimmed the public reads at Q25 with fastp and called clones with MiXCR. Duplicate CDR3 protein sequences are folded into a single record with the most common DNA and genes. The authors' filters were not applied to this entry. Recorded for this sample are about 370,000 distinct CDR3 sequences; about a sixth of them occurred a single time. The ten top clones hold around 2.4% of the sample.

V loses 6 bases at its end and J loses 6 bases; junction bases beyond the gene matches: 6. Measured from the cysteine to the phenylalanine, the CDR3 is 14 residues long. Just CDR3 DNA is preserved here, 42 bases in frame from base 1. CDR1 LNHDA and CDR2 SQIVND were looked up in the germline V gene (reference sequence). Overall study results and their limits: No statistical method was used to predetermine the sample size, and group allocation was not hidden from the investigators. In validation, the model predicted ophthalmopathy progression with about 71% sensitivity and 72.22% specificity; around twelve predicted patients were CT-confirmed with GO in a median of 6.5 months. Ophthalmopathy was separated from stable hyperthyroidism by the 13-signature model with 85% to 90% sensitivity and roughly 83% specificity in cross-validation and with 80%/75% in the test set. Among expanded thyroid clonotypes with frequency above 0.001, most also showed up in blood, which suggests that blood repertoires may reflect the thyroid immune response.

The clonotype comes from an adult woman with stable Graves' hyperthyroidism. The chain is assembled from TRBV19 and TRBJ1-5; the junction holds 9 bases that match TRBD1. Sequenced sample: peripheral blood. The encoded CDR3 is CASSLDRGGQPQHF. Here is the DNA: TGTGCCAGTAGCCTGGACAGGGGAGGTCAGCCCCAGCATTTT.